This T cell receptor (beta chain) was sequenced during a study of shared clonotypes between healthy human individuals. Study-level points and caveats: Represented diversity, genetic and exposure-history alike, was limited by few donors.

As concerns this clone: The antigen remains undetermined.

Several immunoSEQ plates received, in even portions, the genomic DNA of each subset. Some clones are missing from TCRdb's copy, which holds only in-frame ones; the method was immunoSEQ multiplex PCR. The table includes fewer than 500,000 clones, 75% to 80% detected once. V gave up 4 bases and J gave up 0 bases, with 13 bases separating them. The CDR3 sequence is 16 residues long. Germline CDR1 and CDR2: SGHTA and FQGTGA. The sequence was collected from a woman in her forties in good health. Some clones in this sample may be carry-over from other donors' samples. Sequencing was performed on PBMCs. The rearrangement uses TRBV7-3 and TRBJ2-1; perhaps D is TRBD1 or TRBD2 (5 bases each). CDR3 protein: CASSSWERGSYNEQFF. For the CDR3, the DNA is TGTGCCAGCAGCTCCTGGGAGAGGGGCTCCTACAATGAGCAGTTCTTC.